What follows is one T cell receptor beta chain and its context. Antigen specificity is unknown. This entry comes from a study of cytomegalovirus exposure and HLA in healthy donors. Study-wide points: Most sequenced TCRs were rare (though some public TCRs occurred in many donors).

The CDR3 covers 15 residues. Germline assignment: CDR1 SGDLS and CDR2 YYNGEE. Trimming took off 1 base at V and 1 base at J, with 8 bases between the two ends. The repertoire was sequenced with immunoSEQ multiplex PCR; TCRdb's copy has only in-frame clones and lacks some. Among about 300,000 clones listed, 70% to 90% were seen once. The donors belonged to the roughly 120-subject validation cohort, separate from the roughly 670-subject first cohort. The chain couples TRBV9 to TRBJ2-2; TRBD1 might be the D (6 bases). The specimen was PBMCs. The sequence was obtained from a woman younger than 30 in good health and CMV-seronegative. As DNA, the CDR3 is TGTGCCAGCAGCGTATTACAGGGGAACACCGGGGAGCTGTTTTTT. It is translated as CASSVLQGNTGELFF.